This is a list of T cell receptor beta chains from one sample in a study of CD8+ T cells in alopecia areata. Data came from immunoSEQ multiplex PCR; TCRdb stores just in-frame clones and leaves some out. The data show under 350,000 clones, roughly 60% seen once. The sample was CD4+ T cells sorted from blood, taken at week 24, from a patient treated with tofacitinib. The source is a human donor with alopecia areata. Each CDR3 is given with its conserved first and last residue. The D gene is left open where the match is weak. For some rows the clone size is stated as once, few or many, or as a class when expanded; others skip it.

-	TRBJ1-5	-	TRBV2	TGTGCCAGCAGCGAAGGGGCGGTTAGCAATCAGCCCCAGCATTTT	CASSEGAVSNQPQHF
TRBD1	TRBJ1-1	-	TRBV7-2	TGTGCCAGCAGCCCTAGAGTGACAGGGACGAGAACTGAAGCTTTCTTT	CASSPRVTGTRTEAFF
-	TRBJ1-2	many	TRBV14	TGTGCCAGCAGCCAACCCACCCGGTCGACAGTTCACTATGGCTACACCTTC	CASSQPTRSTVHYGYTF
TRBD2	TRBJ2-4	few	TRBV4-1	TGCGCCAGCAGCCAAGTACGGACTAGCGGGGGGGGCGACAACCGAATTCAGTACTTC	CASSQVRTSGGGDNRIQYF
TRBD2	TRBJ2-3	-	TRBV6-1	TGTGCCGGCGGACTAGCCGGGACAGATACGCAGTATTTT	CAGGLAGTDTQYF
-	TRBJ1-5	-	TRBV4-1	TGCGCCAGCAGCCTCCAGAGCGCGGGACCTAGGGATCAGCCCCAGCATTTT	CASSLQSAGPRDQPQHF
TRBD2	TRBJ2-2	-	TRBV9	TGTGCCAGCAGCGTATCGAGCGGGGGGCCCGGCGGGGAGCTGTTTTTT	CASSVSSGGPGGELFF
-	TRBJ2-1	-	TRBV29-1	TGCAGCGTTGAAGCTCTAGTGGAAGGCAATGAGCAGTTCTTC	CSVEALVEGNEQFF
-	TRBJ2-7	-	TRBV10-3	TGTGCCATCAGTGAGTCTCGAACGGATCCCTACGAGCAGTACTTC	CAISESRTDPYEQYF
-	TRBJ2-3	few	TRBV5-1	TGCGCCAGCAGCCAAACGCCTAGCGCCCGCACAGATACGCAGTATTTT	CASSQTPSARTDTQYF
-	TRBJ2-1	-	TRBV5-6	TGTGCCAGCAGCTTGCTCCAGCACTCCTACAATGAGCAGTTCTTC	CASSLLQHSYNEQFF
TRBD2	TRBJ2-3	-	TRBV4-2	TGTGCCAGCAGCCAAGATGATGGCGGGGGGTCGAGGGATACGCAGTATTTT	CASSQDDGGGSRDTQYF
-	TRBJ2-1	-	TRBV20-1	TGCAGTGCTACGCGGGGAGCTGAGCAGTTCTTC	CSATRGAEQFF
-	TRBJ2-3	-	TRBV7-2	TGTGCCAGCAGTGGAGGGGGCGCCCGGGGCACAGATACGCAGTATTTT	CASSGGGARGTDTQYF
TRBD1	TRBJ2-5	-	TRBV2	TGTGCCAGCAGGGTGGACAGGGAAGAGACCCAGTACTTC	CASRVDREETQYF
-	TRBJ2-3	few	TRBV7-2	TGTGCCAGCAGCCAGGGACGTTCGAGCACAGATACGCAGTATTTT	CASSQGRSSTDTQYF
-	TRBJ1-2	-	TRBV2	TGTGCCATCACCGTCCAGGGCGACTATGGCTACACCTTC	CAITVQGDYGYTF
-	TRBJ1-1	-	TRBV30	TGTGCCTGGGGTACAGAGCGCACTGAAGCTTTCTTT	CAWGTERTEAFF
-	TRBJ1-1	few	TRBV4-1	TGCGCCAGCAGCCAAGATGGGGGGAGGAGGAACACTGAAGCTTTCTTT	CASSQDGGRRNTEAFF
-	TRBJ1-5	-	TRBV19	TGTGCCAGTAGTATTGGGTATGGCCGTCCCCCTTCTCAGGCCCAGCATTTT	CASSIGYGRPPSQAQHF
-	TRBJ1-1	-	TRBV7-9	TGTGCCAGCAGTGGGGGGGACACTGAAGCTTTCTTT	CASSGGDTEAFF
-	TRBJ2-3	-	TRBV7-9	TGTGCCAGCAGCTTAGCGGTGGGCCGGAACACAGATACGCAGTATTTT	CASSLAVGRNTDTQYF
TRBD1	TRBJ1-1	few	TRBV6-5	TGTGCCAGCTTCGTCGGGACAGAGAACACTGAAGCTTTCTTT	CASFVGTENTEAFF
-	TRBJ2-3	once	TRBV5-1	TGCGCCAGCAGCCCGGGACCCACAACAGATACGCAGTATTTT	CASSPGPTTDTQYF